This entry describes one TCR beta chain. Its antigen is as yet unknown. This specimen comes from a study of T cell repertoires in cytomegalovirus infection. Study results and caveats: Predominance within the ex vivo response was attributable to HLA-C-restricted CMV-specific TCR beta clonotypes.

TCRdb fed the reads into MiXCR, producing one record per CDR3 protein. The sample shows fewer than 1,000,000 distinct CDR3 sequences, approximately 30% of them seen only once. V lost 0 bases to trimming and J lost 4 bases, with 15 bases between them. The CDR3 totals 16 residues. The germline V gene encodes CDR1 MNHEY and CDR2 SVGEGT. This rearrangement joins TRBV6-2 or TRBV6-3 to TRBJ2-5; possibly TRBD2 for D (6 bases). The sequences come from cultured CD8+ T cells from PBMCs, collected from culture after CMV antigen stimulation. The TCR comes from a human donor in good health (CMV status not recorded). Some clones in this sample may be carry-over from other donors' samples. CDR3 sequence: CASSYSRRGRSETQYF. As DNA, the CDR3 is TGTGCCAGCAGTTACTCGCGGCGGGGAAGATCAGAGACCCAGTACTTC.